Presented here are 22 T cell receptor beta chains from one specimen sequenced in a study of shared clonotypes between healthy human individuals. Assay used: immunoSEQ multiplex PCR; TCRdb lists only in-frame clones, some missing. Of some 740,000 clones listed, 90% to 95% are singletons. The naive CD8 population came from CD45RO-negative cells selected for CCR7, without terminally differentiated effector memory CD45RA+ cells. Specimen: naive CD8+ T cells sorted from blood. These receptors all stem from a man aged 25 to 45 in good health.

Points on this clone: The sample carries other DNA sequences with the same CDR3. The chain links TRBV19 to TRBJ2-7; possible D gene TRBD2, 6 bases. CDR1 and CDR2 (germline): LNHDA, SQIVND (reference sequence). CDR3 length equals 14 residues. V lost 1 base to trimming and J lost 3 bases, with 10 bases between them. The CDR3 here is CASSIAGEGYEQYF. In DNA form, the CDR3 reads TGTGCCAGTAGTATAGCGGGAGAAGGCTACGAGCAGTACTTC.

This clone appeared a single time. The chain has TRBV2 and TRBJ2-5, with 10 bases aligning to TRBD2. Trimming at V came to 5 bases and at J to 3 bases, leaving 3 bases not matched to a gene. Per germline, CDR1 SNHLY and CDR2 FYNNEI. The CDR3 is made up of 14 amino acids. The CDR3 spells CASSPGTSEETQYF. Here the CDR3 DNA reads TGTGCCAGCAGTCCCGGGACTAGCGAAGAGACCCAGTACTTC.

This sequence joins TRBV6-5 and TRBJ2-1; unclear D gene. The CDR3 consists of 15 residues. The germline V gene has CDR1 MNHEY and CDR2 SVGAGI. Trimming pared 4 bases from V and 2 bases from J, leaving 12 bases between. CDR3 region: CASSLGMRPYNEQFF. CDR3 DNA: TGTGCCAGCAGTTTAGGTATGAGGCCCTACAATGAGCAGTTCTTC.

A single count supports this clone. V usage is TRBV4-1 and J usage is TRBJ2-7; 7 bases fit TRBD2. J lost 4 bases, V lost 4 bases, and 10 bases had no gene match. The CDR3 length is 15 residues. Germline CDR1 and CDR2: MGHRA and YSYEKL. The DNA of the CDR3 is TGCGCCAGCAGCCCCGGACTAGTTCCTGGGTACGAGCAGTACTTC. This codes for CASSPGLVPGYEQYF.

The chain combines TRBV5-5 with TRBJ2-7; the match to TRBD1 covers 11 bases. CDR1 is SGHKS, CDR2 YYEKEE, per germline (reference sequence). V lost 3 bases and J lost 0; bases outside the gene matches: 8. The CDR3 consists of 17 residues. CDR3 sequence reads: CASSSLGDRGFSYEQYF. DNA of the CDR3: TGTGCCAGCAGCTCCCTGGGGGACAGGGGGTTCTCCTACGAGCAGTACTTC.

The chain recombines TRBV4-3 with TRBJ2-7; a possible D gene is TRBD1 (6 bases). Germline V CDR1 and CDR2: LGHNA, YSLEER. The CDR3 consists of 15 residues. The V end lost 0 bases, the J end lost 2 bases, and 11 bases lay between the germline ends. CDR3 nucleotides: TGCGCCAGCAGCCAAGAGGAAGGACAGCCCTACGAGCAGTACTTC. Translation: CASSQEEGQPYEQYF.

V usage is TRBV12-5 and J usage is TRBJ1-1, with D possibly TRBD1 on 5 matching bases. In germline, CDR1 is LGHNT, CDR2 FRNRAP. The CDR3 runs to 16 residues. V dropped 0 bases and J dropped 1 base, with 12 bases sitting between them. CDR3 coding DNA: TGTGCTAGTGGTTTGGTGACCGTAGGGGCGAACACTGAAGCTTTCTTT. Its protein is CASGLVTVGANTEAFF. Complete variable domain (other parts from reference TRBV12-5 and TRBJ1-1): DARVTQTPRHKVTEMGQEVTMRCQPILGHNTVFWYRQTMMQGLELLAYFRNRAPLDDSGMPKDRFSAEMPDATLATLKIQPSEPRDSAVYFCASGLVTVGANTEAFFGQGTRLTVV.

V usage is TRBV11-2 and J usage is TRBJ2-7, with unresolved D. The CDR3 length is 13 residues. Germline-derived CDR1 and CDR2 are SGHAT and FQNNGV. The V and J ends lost 5 bases and 3 bases respectively, with 11 bases between them. CDR3 nucleotide sequence: TGTGCCAGCAGCCCTAGTAGTGGCTACGAGCAGTACTTC. It encodes CASSPSSGYEQYF.

This chain joins TRBV19 and TRBJ1-1, with D possibly TRBD1 on 6 matching bases. The CDR3 runs to 17 residues. Looked up from germline, CDR1 is LNHDA and CDR2 is SQIVND (reference sequence). With 4 bases removed from V and 0 bases from J, the gap between germline ends came to 18 bases. This chain's CDR3 is CASSTNRAHHMNTEAFF. The CDR3 bases are TGTGCCAGTAGTACTAACAGGGCGCATCATATGAACACTGAAGCTTTCTTT.

The chain has TRBV5-4 and TRBJ2-1; D ambiguous. The CDR3 covers 13 residues. The germline gives CDR1 SGHNT, CDR2 YYREEE (reference sequence). Trimming pared 4 bases from V and 7 bases from J, leaving 12 bases between. The CDR3 nucleotides are TGTGCCAGCAGCCGCTTTTATAGGAATGAGCAGTTCTTC. Translated: CASSRFYRNEQFF.

V usage is TRBV29-1 and J usage is TRBJ2-7; no definite D call. Per the germline V gene, CDR1 is SQVTM and CDR2 is ANQGSEA. The germline V and J ends were trimmed by 0 bases and 3 bases, with 9 bases remaining between them. The CDR3 spans 13 residues. The CDR3 DNA follows: TGCAGCGTTGAAGATAGGGAAGGCTACGAGCAGTACTTC. It translates to CSVEDREGYEQYF.

The gene calls are TRBV4-3 and TRBJ2-7; no clear D. The CDR3 consists of 14 residues. Per germline, CDR1 LGHNA and CDR2 YSLEER. The ends were cut back, 0 bases at V and 3 bases at J, with 9 bases in the middle. This CDR3 reads CASSQDRWGYEQYF. The CDR3 region has the DNA TGCGCCAGCAGCCAAGATCGTTGGGGCTACGAGCAGTACTTC.

The V call is TRBV9, the J call TRBJ2-5; 10 positions match TRBD2. Germline V gives CDR1 SGDLS, CDR2 YYNGEE. V dropped 0 bases and J dropped 2; count of bases not matched to a gene: 4. There are 16 residues in the CDR3. The CDR3 sequence is CASSVVGLASQETQYF. DNA of the CDR3: TGTGCCAGCAGCGTAGTGGGACTAGCGAGTCAAGAGACCCAGTACTTC. Drawing the rest from reference TRBV9 and TRBJ2-5, the complete variable domain is DSGVTQTPKHLITATGQRVTLRCSPRSGDLSVYWYQQSLDQGLQFLIQYYNGEERAKGNILERFSAQQFPDLHSELNLSSLELGDSALYFCASSVVGLASQETQYFGPGTRLLVL.

The chain joins TRBV7-6 to TRBJ2-7, with D perhaps assigned TRBD1 or TRBD2 (5 bases each). CDR1 is SGHVS and CDR2 is FNYEAQ in the germline V gene. Trimming shortened V by 5 bases and J by 5 bases, and 13 bases separated the two germline ends. This CDR3 comprises 13 residues. The CDR3 sequence: CASSPRGDHEQYF. In DNA, the CDR3 is TGTGCCAGCAGCCCCCGAGGGGATCACGAGCAGTACTTC.

The V call is TRBV9, the J call TRBJ2-2; 8 bases agree with TRBD2. V was clipped by 3 bases and J by 4 bases; unmatched bases: 5. The CDR3 runs to 15 residues. Per the germline V gene, CDR1 is SGDLS and CDR2 is YYNGEE. The CDR3 sequence: CASSAREVSTGELFF. DNA for the CDR3: TGTGCCAGCAGCGCGCGGGAGGTTTCCACCGGGGAGCTGTTTTTT.

This clone was seen a handful of times. The CDR3, as DNA: TGCAGCGTTGTGAACAGAGACACTGAAGCTTTCTTT. Its protein product is CSVVNRDTEAFF. The chain links TRBV29-1 to TRBJ1-1, with D unresolved. CDR3 size: 12 residues. Trimming shortened V by 4 bases and J by 3 bases, and 9 bases separated the two germline ends. Germline CDR1 SQVTM, CDR2 ANQGSEA.

The genes are TRBV21-1 and TRBJ2-7; the D call of TRBD1 is as the table states it, not checked on the DNA. TRBV21-1 is a documented pseudogene. This CDR3 has 13 amino acids. The CDR3 loop reads CASSKARQDEQYF. CDR3 bases: TGTGCCAGCAGCAAAGCCCGACAGGACGAGCAGTACTTC.

This sequence joins TRBV5-6 and TRBJ1-1, with unresolved D. The germline V and J ends were trimmed by 0 bases and 7 bases, with 10 bases remaining between them. The CDR3 has 13 amino acids. CDR1 SGHDT and CDR2 YYEEEE come from the germline V gene. CDR3 sequence: CASSLEGNLEAFF. In DNA form, the CDR3 reads TGTGCCAGCAGCTTGGAAGGGAACCTTGAAGCTTTCTTT.

The chain couples TRBV27 to TRBJ2-7; a weak D match, TRBD1 (5 bases). CDR1 and CDR2 (germline): MNHEY, SMNVEV (reference sequence). V was clipped by 4 bases and J by 7 bases, with 17 bases between them. CDR3 length: 14 residues. The chain's CDR3 is CASSSQDGTWEQYF. The CDR3 DNA is TGTGCCAGCAGTTCACAGGACGGTACGTGGGAGCAGTACTTC.

The DNA of the CDR3 is TGTGCCAGCAGTTCGATCGGCGACGAGCAGTACTTC. Its protein is CASSSIGDEQYF. The rearrangement uses TRBV27 and TRBJ2-7; D unclear. From germline, CDR1 is MNHEY and CDR2 SMNVEV (reference sequence). The CDR3 totals 12 residues. V was pared by 4 bases and J by 5 bases, with 9 bases between.

The chain is built from TRBV13 and TRBJ2-1, with 7 bases identical to TRBD2. CDR1 is PRHDT and CDR2 is FYEKMQ in the germline V gene (reference sequence). J lost 4 bases, V lost 4 bases, and 13 bases had no gene match. This CDR3 comprises 17 residues. CDR3 amino acids: CASSSRRASGIYNEQFF. The CDR3, as DNA: TGTGCCAGCAGCTCCCGCCGGGCTAGCGGAATTTACAATGAGCAGTTCTTC.

The chain is built from TRBV4-3 and TRBJ2-2; the D is unclear. The ends were cut back, 1 base at V and 4 bases at J, with 10 bases in the middle. The CDR3 extends over 15 amino acids. CDR1 LGHNA and CDR2 YSLEER come from the germline V gene. The CDR3 is CASSQATSGTGELFF. DNA for the CDR3: TGCGCCAGCAGCCAAGCCACCTCCGGCACCGGGGAGCTGTTTTTT.